A single T cell receptor beta chain is shown here with its context. What it recognizes is unknown. The sample comes from a study of tumor-infiltrating lymphocytes in localized non-small cell lung cancer. The study, taken as a whole, reports: T-cell fraction did not differ between immunotypes IM1 and IM2. Not all patients were TCR sequenced, owing to tissue quantity.

The repertoire was sequenced with immunoSEQ multiplex PCR; TCRdb's copy has only in-frame clones and lacks some. Here the sample spans 15,000 to 20,000 clones, approximately 79% being singletons. Germline loops: CDR1 SQVTM, CDR2 ANQGSEA. The CDR3 has 14 residues. Trimming took 1 base from V and 1 from J, leaving 10 bases between them. J is TRBJ1-2 and V is TRBV29-1; D is uncertain. This receptor was taken from a human donor with non-small cell lung cancer. The sequenced material came from lung tumor tissue. The CDR3 DNA is TGCAGCGTTGAAGGGATAGGGAGTAACTATGGCTACACCTTC. This gives the protein CSVEGIGSNYGYTF.